This is a list of T cell receptor beta chains from one sample in a study of T cells in Graves' hyperthyroidism and ophthalmopathy. In TCRdb, the multiplex PCR reads were re-called with MiXCR into one record per CDR3 protein. Of hundreds of thousands of distinct CDR3 sequences listed, roughly 20% are singletons. Sequencing used blood. All receptors come from a man aged 30 to 39 with Graves' ophthalmopathy. Both conserved end residues are part of each CDR3. The order of the fields is V gene, clone size, D gene, J gene, CDR3 protein, CDR3 DNA. D genes are given only for firm matches. Size is omitted from some rows. Given values are once, few, many or a class for expanded clones.

TRBV27	few	.	TRBJ1-2	CASSPGGGRANGYTF	TGTGCCAGCAGCCCGGGGGGGGGCAGGGCCAATGGCTACACCTTC
TRBV12-3/TRBV12-4	many	.	TRBJ2-1	CASSFLGIDEQFF	TGTGCCAGCAGTTTCTTAGGGATAGATGAGCAGTTCTTC
TRBV28	many	.	TRBJ2-5	CASSYDSGGYGTQYF	TGTGCCAGCAGTTACGATTCTGGGGGTTACGGGACCCAGTACTTC
TRBV24-1	.	TRBD2	TRBJ2-7	CATSGPGTRRRLGGSYNEQYF	TGTGCCACCAGTGGCCCTGGGACTAGACGGAGATTGGGCGGGTCCTACAATGAGCAGTACTTC
TRBV30	.	.	TRBJ1-1	CAWSVGGGAFEAFF	TGTGCCTGGAGTGTGGGGGGGGGAGCATTTGAAGCTTTCTTT
TRBV30	many	TRBD2	TRBJ2-3	CAYGTSGSSHTQYF	TGTGCCTACGGGACTAGCGGGAGCAGTCATACGCAGTATTTT
TRBV9	few	.	TRBJ2-3	CASSVGAEPTDTQYF	TGTGCCAGCAGCGTAGGTGCGGAACCCACAGATACGCAGTATTTT
TRBV12-5	once	.	TRBJ2-7	CASGEGGHYEQYF	TGTGCTAGTGGGGAGGGGGGTCACTACGAGCAGTACTTC
TRBV2	.	.	TRBJ2-5	CASSEILETQYF	TGCGCCAGCAGTGAAATCCTGGAGACCCAGTACTTC
TRBV9	.	.	TRBJ2-3	CASSGRLPTDTQYF	TGTGCCAGCAGCGGGAGGCTACCCACAGATACGCAGTATTTT
TRBV15	.	.	TRBJ2-5	CATSRVYGETQYF	TGTGCCACCAGCAGAGTCTATGGAGAGACCCAGTACTTC
TRBV6-1	few	.	TRBJ1-6	CASIREYNSPLHF	TGTGCCAGCATAAGGGAATATAATTCACCCCTCCACTTT
TRBV19	.	TRBD2	TRBJ2-7	CATQGTSGRYEQYF	TGTGCCACCCAAGGGACTAGCGGACGATACGAGCAGTACTTC
TRBV5-1	many	TRBD2	TRBJ2-1	CASSLAIAGLAGGQFF	TGCGCCAGCAGCTTGGCCATCGCGGGACTAGCGGGAGGGCAGTTCTTC
TRBV4-1	few	.	TRBJ2-1	CASSPGLLGNEQFF	TGCGCCAGCAGTCCCGGACTCCTTGGGAATGAGCAGTTCTTC
TRBV11-2	many	TRBD2	TRBJ2-3	CASSYDPGGRGTDTQYF	TGTGCCAGCAGCTATGACCCCGGGGGGAGGGGCACAGATACGCAGTATTTT
TRBV2	.	TRBD1	TRBJ2-4	CASSTGTGGSVAKNIQYF	TGTGCCAGCTCAACCGGGACAGGAGGATCCGTAGCCAAAAACATTCAGTACTTC
TRBV11-3	.	.	TRBJ2-1	CASSGGRARNEQFF	TGTGCCAGCAGCGGGGGGCGGGCCAGGAATGAGCAGTTCTTC
TRBV20-1	.	TRBD1	TRBJ1-1	CSARTTGGYTEAFF	TGCAGTGCTAGGACGACAGGGGGGTACACTGAAGCTTTCTTT
TRBV11-2	.	TRBD2	TRBJ2-5	CASSRPTGGPETQYF	TGTGCCAGCAGCCGCCCAACGGGAGGGCCGGAGACCCAGTACTTC
TRBV25-1	.	TRBD1	TRBJ2-7	CASSEAGTGDAWQYF	TGTGCCAGCAGTGAAGCCGGGACAGGAGACGCTTGGCAGTACTTC
TRBV5-1	.	.	TRBJ2-5	CASSSGPHVEETQYF	TGCGCCAGCAGCTCCGGCCCCCATGTCGAAGAGACCCAGTACTTC
TRBV24-1	.	TRBD2	TRBJ2-3	CATSESGRAWVDTQYF	TGTGCCACCAGTGAAAGCGGGAGGGCCTGGGTAGATACGCAGTATTTT
TRBV20-1	.	.	TRBJ1-5	CSAIRQGNQPQHF	TGCAGTGCTATAAGACAGGGCAATCAGCCCCAGCATTTT
TRBV11-1	many	.	TRBJ2-1	CASSPSTGNVYYNEQFF	TGTGCCAGCAGCCCTTCTACAGGGAACGTCTACTACAATGAGCAGTTCTTC
TRBV29-1	once	.	TRBJ1-2	CSVVGIQGADYGYTF	TGCAGCGTTGTGGGGATACAGGGAGCGGACTATGGCTACACCTTC
TRBV13	.	.	TRBJ2-2	CASSLRVGGVDTGELFF	TGTGCCAGCAGCTTACGAGTGGGGGGCGTGGACACCGGGGAGCTGTTTTTT
TRBV3-1	once	.	TRBJ2-4	CASSLRGGAEAKNIQYF	TGTGCCAGCAGCCTCAGGGGGGGGGCTGAAGCCAAAAACATTCAGTACTTC
TRBV20-1	few	TRBD2	TRBJ2-1	CSARLAGGKEQFF	TGCAGTGCTAGACTAGCGGGAGGTAAGGAGCAGTTCTTC
TRBV28	.	TRBD2	TRBJ2-3	CASSFLGLAQDTDTQYF	TGTGCCAGCAGTTTCCTCGGACTAGCTCAGGACACAGATACGCAGTATTTT
TRBV28	.	.	TRBJ1-1	CASRHTEAFF	TGTGCCAGCAGGCACACTGAAGCTTTCTTT
TRBV16	.	.	TRBJ2-2	CASSQYLAPSFTGELFF	TGTGCCAGCAGCCAATATCTAGCGCCCAGTTTTACCGGGGAGCTGTTTTTT
TRBV14	few	.	TRBJ1-1	CASSQVAGEAFF	TGTGCCAGCAGCCAAGTTGCAGGGGAGGCTTTCTTT
TRBV5-1	.	TRBD2	TRBJ2-3	CASSRLSGSTDTQYF	TGCGCCAGCAGCCGACTTAGCGGGAGTACAGATACGCAGTATTTT
TRBV30	.	.	TRBJ1-4	CAWTLVWGKNEKLFF	TGTGCCTGGACTCTCGTGTGGGGGAAGAATGAAAAACTGTTTTTT
TRBV29-1	.	TRBD2	TRBJ2-5	CSVDSSGRTLRAQETQYF	TGCAGCGTTGATTCCAGCGGGAGGACCCTTCGGGCCCAAGAGACCCAGTACTTC
TRBV12-3/TRBV12-4	few	TRBD2	TRBJ2-5	CASSLGFGLAGVVGETQYF	TGTGCCAGCAGTTTGGGATTTGGGCTGGCGGGAGTAGTGGGGGAGACCCAGTACTTC
TRBV4-1	.	.	TRBJ2-7	CASSQDMAGTSYEQYF	TGCGCCAGCAGCCAAGATATGGCGGGGACCTCCTACGAGCAGTACTTC
TRBV7-6	few	TRBD2	TRBJ2-1	CASSLAGGGPEQFF	TGTGCCAGCAGTCTAGCGGGAGGGGGCCCTGAGCAGTTCTTC
TRBV6-5	few	TRBD2	TRBJ2-7	CASSYSTPSGRAGSYEQYF	TGTGCCAGCAGTTACTCGACTCCTAGCGGGAGGGCCGGTTCGTACGAGCAGTACTTC
TRBV30	many	.	TRBJ1-5	CAWTAGGAPSNQPQHF	TGTGCCTGGACCGCTGGGGGGGCCCCTAGCAATCAGCCCCAGCATTTT
TRBV3-1	.	TRBD2	TRBJ2-7	CASSKGLAGGSYEQYF	TGTGCCAGCAGCAAGGGACTAGCGGGAGGATCCTACGAGCAGTACTTC
TRBV12-3/TRBV12-4	many	.	TRBJ1-2	CASSYSTIGYTF	TGTGCCAGCAGTTACAGTACAATTGGCTACACCTTC
TRBV5-6	.	TRBD2	TRBJ2-1	CASSRLTSGEGREQFF	TGTGCCAGCAGCCGCCTGACTAGCGGGGAAGGAAGGGAGCAGTTCTTC
TRBV6-1	.	.	TRBJ2-6	CASNWPSGANVLTF	TGTGCCAGCAACTGGCCCTCTGGGGCCAACGTCCTGACTTTC
TRBV2	once	TRBD2	TRBJ2-3	CASSEASGRVADTQYF	TGTGCCAGCAGTGAAGCTAGCGGGAGAGTGGCAGATACGCAGTATTTT
TRBV10-2	few	TRBD2	TRBJ2-7	CASRLAGVSYEQYF	TGCGCCAGCAGACTAGCGGGAGTCAGCTACGAGCAGTACTTC
TRBV24-1	few	TRBD1	TRBJ2-1	CATSDPTGRGYNEQFF	TGTGCCACCAGTGACCCGACAGGGCGAGGATACAATGAGCAGTTCTTC
TRBV19	few	.	TRBJ2-7	CASTVDGGVPLYEQYF	TGTGCCAGTACCGTCGACGGAGGGGTTCCCCTCTACGAGCAGTACTTC
TRBV11-3	.	TRBD1	TRBJ2-2	CASSQRQGGRTGELFF	TGTGCCAGCAGCCAGAGACAGGGTGGTAGAACCGGGGAGCTGTTTTTT
TRBV30	.	TRBD1	TRBJ1-4	CAWSVGQGALKLFF	TGTGCCTGGAGTGTGGGACAGGGGGCCCTAAAACTGTTTTTT